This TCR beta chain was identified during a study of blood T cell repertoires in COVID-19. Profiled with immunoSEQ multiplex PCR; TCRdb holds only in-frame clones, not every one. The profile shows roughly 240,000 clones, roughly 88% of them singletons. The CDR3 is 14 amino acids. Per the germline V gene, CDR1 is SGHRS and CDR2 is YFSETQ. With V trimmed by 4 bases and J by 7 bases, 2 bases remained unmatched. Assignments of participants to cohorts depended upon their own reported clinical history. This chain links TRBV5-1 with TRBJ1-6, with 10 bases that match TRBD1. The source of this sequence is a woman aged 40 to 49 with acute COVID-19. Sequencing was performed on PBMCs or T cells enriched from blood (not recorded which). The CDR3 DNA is TGCGCCAGCAGCCCGGGACAGGGGAATTCACCCCTCCACTTT. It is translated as CASSPGQGNSPLHF.